The 4 T cell receptor beta chains presented below share a single source sample, sequenced in a study of OX40 agonist ivuxolimab in advanced cancers. Method: immunoSEQ multiplex PCR; TCRdb's copy keeps in-frame clones and lacks some. The sample lists roughly 90,000 clones, 94% seen once, with about 2.6% in the top ten. The input for sequencing was CD4+ or CD8+ T cells sorted from blood, taken in a trial of the OX40 agonist ivuxolimab. The receptor source for this set is an adult with an advanced solid tumor such as melanoma, head and neck, liver or kidney cancer.

A note on this clone: Other nucleotide sequences from this sample produce the same CDR3. This chain links TRBV27 with TRBJ2-1; 12 bases are a match to TRBD2. The CDR3 totals 15 residues. V dropped 5 bases and J dropped 4; count of bases not matched to a gene: 3. Germline CDR1 MNHEY, CDR2 SMNVEV (reference sequence). The CDR3 DNA reads as TGTGCCAGCAGTCCTGGGACTAGCGGGTACAATGAGCAGTTCTTC. It is translated as CASSPGTSGYNEQFF.

This rearrangement joins TRBV9 to TRBJ2-1; 9 positions match TRBD2. Germline CDR1 and CDR2: SGDLS and YYNGEE. This CDR3 has 15 residues. The trim removed 3 bases at V and 3 bases at J, leaving 4 bases unmatched. CDR3: CASSGAGGLYNEQFF. The CDR3, as DNA: TGTGCCAGCAGCGGGGCGGGGGGGCTCTACAATGAGCAGTTCTTC.

The genes are TRBV6-5 and TRBJ2-2, with a possible D match to TRBD2 (6 bases). Germline V gene lookup returns CDR1 MNHEY and CDR2 SVGAGI. This CDR3 is built from 13 residues. V lost 0 bases and J lost 8, with 7 bases in between. CDR3: CASSYSSGGELFF. DNA of the CDR3: TGTGCCAGCAGTTACTCGAGCGGGGGGGAGCTGTTTTTT.

J is TRBJ2-7 and V is TRBV27, with a weak D call TRBD1 (6 bases). The CDR3 length is 14 residues. The V and J ends lost 2 bases and 1 base respectively, with 9 bases between them. CDR1 MNHEY and CDR2 SMNVEV come from the germline V gene (reference sequence). CDR3 sequence: CASSLRDTSYEQYF. The CDR3 nucleotides are TGTGCCAGCAGTTTAAGGGACACTTCCTACGAGCAGTACTTC.